This paragraph reports one TCR beta chain. These data are taken from a study of control samples from healthy donors and cancer patients. Profiled with immunoSEQ multiplex PCR; TCRdb holds only in-frame clones, not every one. The sample yields around 74,000 clones, roughly 92% seen once. Per the germline V gene, CDR1 is MNHEY and CDR2 is SMNVEV (reference sequence). The trim removed 2 bases at V and 10 bases at J, leaving 12 bases unmatched. The CDR3 is 17 amino acids. The material sequenced was blood. The chain employs TRBV27 and TRBJ1-6; the match to TRBD1 covers 9 bases. The TCR sequence derives from a woman aged 55-75 years in good health. CDR3 nucleotide sequence: TGTGCCAGCAGTTTACTTCCCAACAGGGGGCGCGGATCACCCCTCCACTTT. Protein: CASSLLPNRGRGSPLHF.